This TCR beta chain was obtained from a study of blood T cell repertoires in COVID-19. CDR3 length: 15 amino acids. Germline CDR1 and CDR2: SEHNR and FQNEAQ (reference sequence). Trimming shortened V by 5 bases and J by 0 bases, and 10 bases separated the two germline ends. Clones were sequenced by immunoSEQ multiplex PCR, and TCRdb holds only the in-frame ones, with some missing. The data contain around 100,000 clones, more than 75% of them singletons. The source material was peripheral blood. The chain links TRBV7-9 to TRBJ1-4, with D maybe TRBD1 (6 bases). This TCR came from a human donor in a cohort sampled during active COVID-19. CDR3 protein: CASSPNRATNEKLFF. DNA for the CDR3: TGTGCCAGCAGCCCGAACAGGGCAACTAATGAAAAACTGTTTTTT. The full variable domain, its missing parts supplied by reference TRBV7-9 and TRBJ1-4, is DTGVSQNPRHKITKRGQNVTFRCDPISEHNRLYWYRQTLGQGPEFLTYFQNEAQLEKSRLLSDRFSAERPKGSFSTLEIQRTEQGDSAMYLCASSPNRATNEKLFFGSGTQLSVL.